This record concerns one TCR beta chain sequence. Antigen specificity is unknown. cDNA was made from approximately 500 ng RNA using alpha and beta constant primers. Using multiplexing indices, alpha and beta chain libraries were generated apart by chain-specific third strand synthesis. Two random hexamers, added before amplification and joined, formed each molecule's 12-nucleotide barcode. TCRdb independently ran MiXCR on the 5' RACE reads; one entry per CDR3 protein. The profile shows approximately 10,000 distinct CDR3 sequences, 8% to 9.5% of them singletons. This entry belongs to a study of HIV-infected patients and healthy controls. Study results and caveats: No HLA typing of donors was done in this study. HIV-infected patients and controls differed significantly in mean usage of eight alpha and eight beta V genes. Study cohorts differed slightly in age and sex, but this did not explain diversity differences.

No cell fractionation was done, so the repertoire covers all unsorted peripheral blood T cells. The CDR3 sequence is 14 residues long. V was pared by 0 bases and J by 2 bases, with 7 bases between. The germline gives CDR1 SGHRS, CDR2 YFSETQ. The clonotype originates from an adult with HIV infection. The donor label of this sample is uncertain. The J gene is TRBJ2-3, the V gene TRBV5-1, with D hard to call. Source: blood, taken before antiretroviral therapy. This CDR3 reads CASSLEANTDTQYF. The CDR3 DNA is TGCGCCAGCAGCTTGGAGGCTAACACAGATACGCAGTATTTT. Full variable domain (outside the CDR3, taken from reference TRBV5-1 and TRBJ2-3): KAGVTQTPRYLIKTRGQQVTLSCSPISGHRSVSWYQQTPGQGLQFLFEYFSETQRNKGNFPGRFSGRQFSNSRSEMNVSTLELGDSALYLCASSLEANTDTQYFGPGTRLTVL.